This T cell receptor (beta chain) was sequenced for a study of blood T cell repertoires in COVID-19. As for the study in general: The United States, Italy and Spain were the sources of the acute and convalescent COVID-19 samples. From T cells, B-cell-depleted T cells, or PBMCs came the material, which was cDNA or gDNA.

Methods used by the authors: Reference gene primer amplification gave nucleated cell count estimates. The table came from immunoSEQ multiplex PCR; TCRdb's copy has only in-frame clones and leaves some out. That table gives V, J and clone size, and the DNA gave D and trimming. This table holds roughly 290,000 clones, roughly 88% found once. Enrollment of patients from Seattle took place during active infection, with longitudinal follow-up. Germline CDR1 is SGHNT and CDR2 is YYREEE (reference sequence). V was clipped by 1 base and J by 8 bases; unmatched bases: 5. This CDR3 spans 13 amino acids. Sequencing used peripheral blood. The receptor was isolated from a human donor with COVID-19, enrolled during active disease. The donor label of this sample is uncertain. The chain employs TRBV5-4 and TRBJ1-2; TRBD1 agrees at 7 bases. The CDR3 nucleotides read TGTGCCAGCAGCTTGATGGCAGGGGGAGGCTACACCTTC. It encodes CASSLMAGGGYTF. Supplemented by reference TRBV5-4 and TRBJ1-2, the full variable domain reads ETGVTQSPTHLIKTRGQQVTLRCSSQSGHNTVSWYQQALGQGPQFIFQYYREEENGRGNFPPRFSGLQFPNYSSELNVNALELDDSALYLCASSLMAGGGYTFGSGTRLTVV.